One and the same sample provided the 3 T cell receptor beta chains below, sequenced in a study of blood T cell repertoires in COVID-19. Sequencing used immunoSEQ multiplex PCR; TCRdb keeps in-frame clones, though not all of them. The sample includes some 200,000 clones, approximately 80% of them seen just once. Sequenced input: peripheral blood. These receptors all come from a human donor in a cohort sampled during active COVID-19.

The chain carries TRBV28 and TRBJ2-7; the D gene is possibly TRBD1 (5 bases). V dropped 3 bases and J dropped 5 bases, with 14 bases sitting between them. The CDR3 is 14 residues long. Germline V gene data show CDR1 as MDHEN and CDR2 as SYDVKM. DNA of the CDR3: TGTGCCAGCAGTTTCCAGGGTAGAAGGCACGAGCAGTACTTC. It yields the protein CASSFQGRRHEQYF.

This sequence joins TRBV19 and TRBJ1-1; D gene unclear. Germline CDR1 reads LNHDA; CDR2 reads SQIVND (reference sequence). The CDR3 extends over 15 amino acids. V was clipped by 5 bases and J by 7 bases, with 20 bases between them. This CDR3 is CASSLNNPRISEAFF. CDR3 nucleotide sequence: TGTGCCAGTAGTTTAAATAACCCGCGGATCAGTGAAGCTTTCTTT.

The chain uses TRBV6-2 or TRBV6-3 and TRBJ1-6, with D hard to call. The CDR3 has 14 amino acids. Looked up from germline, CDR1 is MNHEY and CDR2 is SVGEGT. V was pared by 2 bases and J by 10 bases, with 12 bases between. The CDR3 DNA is TGTGCCAGCAGTTACAGTACCCAGAACTCACCCCTCCACTTT. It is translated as CASSYSTQNSPLHF.